This T cell receptor beta chain came from a study of human T cells and chemical hapten exposure. The CDR3 runs 13 residues. CDR1 is MNHEY, CDR2 SVGAGI, per germline. Trimming took off 3 bases at V and 5 bases at J, with 8 bases between the two ends. Only a few counts were recorded for this clonotype. One entry per CDR3 protein results from TCRdb running MiXCR on the RACE reads. The data hold more than 80,000 distinct CDR3 sequences, with about 12% observed a single time. Indicated time point: pre-sensitization, week 0. Described treatment: therapeutic diphenylcyclopropenone sensitization with weekly scalp DPC.

This receptor was taken from a woman between 45 and 60 years old with alopecia areata. Some clones in this sample may be carry-over from other donors' samples. This sequence joins TRBV6-5 and TRBJ1-5; D is ambiguous. Specimen: whole blood, collected in connection with sensitization to the hapten diphenylcyclopropenone (DPC). In DNA form, the CDR3 reads TGTGCCAGCAGTTATAATGCGGATCAGCCCCAGCATTTT. It specifies CASSYNADQPQHF.